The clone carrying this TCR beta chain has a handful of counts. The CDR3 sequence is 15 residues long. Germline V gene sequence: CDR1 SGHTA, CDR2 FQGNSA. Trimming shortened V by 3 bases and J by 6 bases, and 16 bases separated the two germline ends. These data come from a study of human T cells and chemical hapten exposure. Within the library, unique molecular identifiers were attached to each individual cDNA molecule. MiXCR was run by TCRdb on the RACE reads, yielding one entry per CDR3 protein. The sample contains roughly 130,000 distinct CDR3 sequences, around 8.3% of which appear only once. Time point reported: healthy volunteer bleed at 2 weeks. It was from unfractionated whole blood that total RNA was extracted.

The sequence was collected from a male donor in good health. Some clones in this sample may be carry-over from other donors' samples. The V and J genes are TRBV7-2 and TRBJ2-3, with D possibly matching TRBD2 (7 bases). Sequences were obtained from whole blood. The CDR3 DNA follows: TGTGCCAGCAGCTTTCTGTCGGGGGGCGGGGATACGCAGTATTTT. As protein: CASSFLSGGGDTQYF.